This TCR beta chain was retrieved from a study of cytomegalovirus exposure and HLA in healthy donors. Study-wide points: Investigators reported 164 TCR beta chains as tied to cytomegalovirus. CMV serostatus alone was available as immune exposure information. Accurate HLA-A and HLA-B prediction from TCR beta sequences was reported for most subjects.

The PCR made use of 60 Vbeta and 13 Jbeta primers. Method: immunoSEQ multiplex PCR; TCRdb's copy keeps in-frame clones and lacks some. The table has about 150,000 clones, roughly 68% seen once. Germline-derived CDR1 and CDR2 are SGHTA and FQGTGA. This CDR3 has 13 amino acids. Trimming took 2 bases from V and 5 from J, leaving 9 bases between them. A note on this clone: Antigen specificity is unknown.

Each donor was healthy, and each was a bone marrow donor. This sequence originates from a man aged 60-69 years in good health and CMV-seronegative. Sequencing input: PBMCs. The chain is built from TRBV7-3 and TRBJ2-5; no definite D call. The CDR3 sequence: CASSLLTGETQYF. CDR3 bases: TGTGCCAGCAGCTTATTGACTGGGGAGACCCAGTACTTC.